This record concerns one T cell receptor (beta chain) sequence. The method was immunoSEQ multiplex PCR; TCRdb's version includes in-frame clones alone and lacks a portion of them. The sample carries around 980,000 clones, about 80% recorded once. The sample originates from a study of shared clonotypes between healthy human individuals. The CDR3 is 17 residues long. The V gene end was trimmed by 8 bases and the J gene end by 1 base; junction bases not matched to a gene: 10. This sequence was found in a man between 18 and 29 years old in good health. Some clones in this sample may be carry-over from other donors' samples. The rearrangement uses TRBV23-1 and TRBJ2-6, with 8 nucleotides matching TRBD2. TRBV23-1 is treated as an ORF (open reading frame) with a function not yet certain. The sequencing sample was made of memory CD4+ T cells from PBMCs. Subset reported: CD45RA-negative fraction. The CDR3 reads CASSTGGESSGANVLTF. CDR3 DNA sequence: TGCGCCAGCTCTACGGGAGGGGAAAGTTCTGGGGCCAACGTCCTGACTTTC.